The clone carrying this T cell receptor (beta chain) was observed once. Its matching antigen is unknown. The sample belongs to a study of human T cells and chemical hapten exposure. Study overall: There were per-sample TCR yield variations, arising mainly from small pooled library volume differences.

CDR1 PRHDT and CDR2 FYEKMQ come from the germline V gene (reference sequence). This CDR3 contains 14 residues. The V gene lost 5 bases and the J gene lost 8 bases, with 15 bases spanning the gap. The library tagged individual cDNA molecules with unique molecular identifiers. TCRdb independently ran MiXCR on the RACE reads; one entry per CDR3 protein. The sample shows about 130,000 distinct CDR3 sequences, roughly 9% of them seen only once. Specified time point: healthy volunteer bleed at 2 weeks. Extraction of total RNA was performed on unfractionated whole blood. Study results and caveats: Sensitization with DPC brought no change to TCRs above 1 in 1000 in frequency.

Input material: whole blood. This TCR derives from a male donor in good health. Some clones in this sample may be carry-over from other donors' samples. The chain is built from TRBV13 and TRBJ1-4, with D maybe TRBD1 (6 bases). CDR3 DNA: TGTGCCAGCAGCACCAGAGAGGGGGGAGAAAAACTGTTTTTT. Translation gives CASSTREGGEKLFF. Full variable domain (missing parts from reference TRBV13 and TRBJ1-4): AAGVIQSPRHLIKEKRETATLKCYPIPRHDTVYWYQQGPGQDPQFLISFYEKMQSDKGSIPDRFSAQQFSDYHSELNMSSLELGDSALYFCASSTREGGEKLFFGSGTQLSVL.